This T cell receptor (beta chain) was profiled in a study of blood T cell repertoires in COVID-19. Study-wide background: Both acute and convalescent COVID-19 samples were obtained from the United States, Italy and Spain.

Authors' analysis steps: Amplification of reference gene primers was used by the study to estimate nucleated cell counts. Assay: immunoSEQ multiplex PCR; the TCRdb copy retains only in-frame clones and omits some. V, J and clone size derive from that table, while D and trimming were established from the DNA sequence. The sample has over 85,000 clones; more than 70% are singletons. The sequenced sample consisted of peripheral blood. The sequence was obtained from a woman between 45 and 60 years old with acute or convalescent COVID-19.

The CDR3 nucleotides are TGTGCCAGCAGCAAACTAGCGGGAGGAGATACGCAGTATTTT. Translation: CASSKLAGGDTQYF. The chain has TRBV7-9 and TRBJ2-3, with 12 bases fitting TRBD2. CDR1 is SEHNR and CDR2 is FQNEAQ in the germline V gene (reference sequence). V trimming: 5 bases; J trimming: 5 bases; junction bases outside the gene matches: 2. CDR3 length: 14 residues.